A selection of T cell receptor beta chains follows, all from one sample in a study of T-cell memory formation after mild COVID-19. TCRdb itself ran the 5' RACE reads through MiXCR, one entry per CDR3 protein. The data hold more than 300,000 distinct CDR3 sequences, with roughly 13% observed a single time. Source material: PBMCs or a T cell subset sorted from them (not recorded which). These receptors originate from a man between 18 and 35 years old who had mild COVID-19 (a few samples of this study predate the infection). Cell type and time point are not known. The CDR3 runs from the conserved cysteine through the conserved F or W. A D gene is named only where the DNA matches it firmly. Clone size is given for some rows only: seen once, a few or many times, or a class if the clone is expanded.

abundance: once
j_gene: TRBJ1-2
v_gene: TRBV29-1
d_gene: .
CDR3nt: TGCAGCGTTGAACCCGGGGAGGCGGGGGATGGCTACACCTTC
CDR3aa: CSVEPGEAGDGYTF

abundance: few
j_gene: TRBJ1-2
v_gene: TRBV10-3
d_gene: .
CDR3nt: TGTGCCATGGGGCAGGGCAATTTCTATGGCTACACCTTC
CDR3aa: CAMGQGNFYGYTF

abundance: .
j_gene: TRBJ2-3
v_gene: TRBV7-3
d_gene: .
CDR3nt: TGTGCCAGCAGCTTAAGTCCCGTGGGGGAATGGACAGATACGCAGTATTTT
CDR3aa: CASSLSPVGEWTDTQYF

abundance: .
j_gene: TRBJ1-1
v_gene: TRBV7-2
d_gene: TRBD1
CDR3nt: TGTGCCAGCAGCTTAAGGGGGCGTGCTGAAGCTTTCTTT
CDR3aa: CASSLRGRAEAFF

abundance: few
j_gene: TRBJ2-3
v_gene: TRBV10-3
d_gene: .
CDR3nt: TGTGCCATCAGTGAGGGAGGGGGCTGGGATACGCAGTATTTT
CDR3aa: CAISEGGGWDTQYF

abundance: few
j_gene: TRBJ1-2
v_gene: TRBV20-1
d_gene: TRBD1
CDR3nt: TGCAGTGCGGGGCAGGGGGCCAACTATGGCTACACCTTC
CDR3aa: CSAGQGANYGYTF

abundance: .
j_gene: TRBJ2-5
v_gene: TRBV5-1
d_gene: TRBD2
CDR3nt: TGCGCCAGCAGCTTGTTGGGAATCGGAGCGGGGGGCCAACAGACCCAGTACTTC
CDR3aa: CASSLLGIGAGGQQTQYF

abundance: few
j_gene: TRBJ2-1
v_gene: TRBV12-3/TRBV12-4
d_gene: TRBD2
CDR3nt: TGTGCCAGCATCCCTCGGGGGGGGCCCTACAATGAGCAGTTCTTC
CDR3aa: CASIPRGGPYNEQFF

abundance: few
j_gene: TRBJ2-3
v_gene: TRBV6-5
d_gene: .
CDR3nt: TGTGCCAGCACTGATGAAAAAGATACGCAGTATTTT
CDR3aa: CASTDEKDTQYF

abundance: many
j_gene: TRBJ2-2
v_gene: TRBV23-1
d_gene: TRBD1
CDR3nt: TGCGCCGTCGAAGTCGGGACAGGGGACACCGGGGAGCTGTTTTTT
CDR3aa: CAVEVGTGDTGELFF

abundance: .
j_gene: TRBJ2-5
v_gene: TRBV12-3/TRBV12-4
d_gene: .
CDR3nt: TGTGCCAGCAATACACGGGGGTATGAGACCCAGTACTTC
CDR3aa: CASNTRGYETQYF

abundance: few
j_gene: TRBJ2-7
v_gene: TRBV7-9
d_gene: .
CDR3nt: TGTGCCAGCAGCTTAACGGGGGCGACGAGCGAGCAGTACTTC
CDR3aa: CASSLTGATSEQYF

abundance: .
j_gene: TRBJ1-6
v_gene: TRBV5-1
d_gene: .
CDR3nt: TGCGCCAGCAGCTCGGAGAGTGCGAATAATTCACCCCTCCACTTT
CDR3aa: CASSSESANNSPLHF

abundance: few
j_gene: TRBJ1-2
v_gene: TRBV12-3/TRBV12-4
d_gene: TRBD1
CDR3nt: TGTGCCAGCAGTTTTCCAGGGGGGTATGGCTACACCTTC
CDR3aa: CASSFPGGYGYTF

abundance: few
j_gene: TRBJ2-3
v_gene: TRBV4-1
d_gene: .
CDR3nt: TGCGCCAGCAGGCCCTTTGGCACAGATACGCAGTATTTT
CDR3aa: CASRPFGTDTQYF

abundance: .
j_gene: TRBJ2-1
v_gene: TRBV12-3/TRBV12-4
d_gene: TRBD1
CDR3nt: TGTGCCAGCAGGTCCTCAGGGGGCTACTACAATGAGCAGTTCTTC
CDR3aa: CASRSSGGYYNEQFF

abundance: many
j_gene: TRBJ2-5
v_gene: TRBV15
d_gene: .
CDR3nt: TGTGCCACCAGCAGGGCTACCCCGGAGACCCAGTACTTC
CDR3aa: CATSRATPETQYF

abundance: many
j_gene: TRBJ1-1
v_gene: TRBV6-5
d_gene: .
CDR3nt: TGCGCCAGCAGCTACTCGGGGCGGAACACTGAAGCTTTCTTT
CDR3aa: CASSYSGRNTEAFF

abundance: many
j_gene: TRBJ2-1
v_gene: TRBV9
d_gene: .
CDR3nt: TGTGCCAGCAGCGTAAAAGGTTCCTACAATGAGCAGTTCTTC
CDR3aa: CASSVKGSYNEQFF

abundance: few
j_gene: TRBJ2-5
v_gene: TRBV5-1
d_gene: TRBD1
CDR3nt: TGCGCCAGCAGCCCGGGGACAGATCCAAGGGGGACCCAGTACTTC
CDR3aa: CASSPGTDPRGTQYF

abundance: few
j_gene: TRBJ2-5
v_gene: TRBV11-2
d_gene: .
CDR3nt: TGTGCCAGCAGCTTTGGACCCACCGGGGACCAGTACTTC
CDR3aa: CASSFGPTGDQYF

abundance: .
j_gene: TRBJ2-2
v_gene: TRBV28
d_gene: .
CDR3nt: TGTGCCAGCAGTTTATGGGCAGTTTCTGGGACCGGGGAGCTGTTTTTT
CDR3aa: CASSLWAVSGTGELFF

abundance: .
j_gene: TRBJ1-4
v_gene: TRBV4-3
d_gene: .
CDR3nt: TGCGCCAGCAGCCAAATTGCCGTGAAGAGAGGGGATGGAAATGAAAAACTGTTTTTT
CDR3aa: CASSQIAVKRGDGNEKLFF

abundance: few
j_gene: TRBJ1-2
v_gene: TRBV11-2
d_gene: TRBD1
CDR3nt: TGTGCCAGCAGCTCGATAAAGACAGGGGGTTTTATCGGCTACACCTTC
CDR3aa: CASSSIKTGGFIGYTF

abundance: many
j_gene: TRBJ1-6
v_gene: TRBV4-3
d_gene: TRBD1
CDR3nt: TGCGCCAGCAGCCAAGATTTGGGGAACAGGGGTTTGAATTCACCCCTCCACTTT
CDR3aa: CASSQDLGNRGLNSPLHF

abundance: many
j_gene: TRBJ2-1
v_gene: TRBV6-2/TRBV6-3
d_gene: TRBD2
CDR3nt: TGTGCCAGTACCAGGACTAGCGCGGGAAGTGAGCAGTTCTTC
CDR3aa: CASTRTSAGSEQFF

abundance: once
j_gene: TRBJ2-1
v_gene: TRBV6-6
d_gene: .
CDR3nt: TGTGCCAGCAGTGGCCGCCGAAGGGGGTTAACCCTGGTGAACTACAATGAGCAGTTCTTC
CDR3aa: CASSGRRRGLTLVNYNEQFF

abundance: few
j_gene: TRBJ2-3
v_gene: TRBV12-5
d_gene: .
CDR3nt: TGTGCTAGTGGTTTATTCCCGGGGGTGACAGATACGCAGTATTTT
CDR3aa: CASGLFPGVTDTQYF

abundance: few
j_gene: TRBJ2-2
v_gene: TRBV7-7
d_gene: .
CDR3nt: TGTGCTAGCAGCCCTTTAGTCGGTCGGGACACCGGGGAGCTGTTTTTT
CDR3aa: CASSPLVGRDTGELFF

abundance: .
j_gene: TRBJ2-1
v_gene: TRBV7-9
d_gene: .
CDR3nt: TGTGCCAGCAGCCCGATAAGGAGGGGGCATTACAATGAGCAGTTCTTC
CDR3aa: CASSPIRRGHYNEQFF

abundance: .
j_gene: TRBJ2-4
v_gene: TRBV7-8
d_gene: .
CDR3nt: TGTGCCAGCAGCCAAGGGGGGCTACAGTACTTC
CDR3aa: CASSQGGLQYF

abundance: few
j_gene: TRBJ2-3
v_gene: TRBV20-1
d_gene: .
CDR3nt: TGCAGTGCTAGAGATGGGGCAGGGGGCACAGATACGCAGTATTTT
CDR3aa: CSARDGAGGTDTQYF

abundance: few
j_gene: TRBJ1-2
v_gene: TRBV12-3/TRBV12-4
d_gene: TRBD1
CDR3nt: TGTGCCAGCAGTACGATGGGGACAGGGTATCATGGCTACACCTTC
CDR3aa: CASSTMGTGYHGYTF

abundance: .
j_gene: TRBJ2-7
v_gene: TRBV18
d_gene: .
CDR3nt: TGTGCCAGCTCACGGGACACCCTTTCCTACGAGCAGTACTTC
CDR3aa: CASSRDTLSYEQYF

abundance: .
j_gene: TRBJ2-1
v_gene: TRBV6-5
d_gene: .
CDR3nt: TGTGCCAGCAGTTACTCCAGATTTCAGACAGGAGACTACAATGAGCAGTTCTTC
CDR3aa: CASSYSRFQTGDYNEQFF

abundance: .
j_gene: TRBJ1-5
v_gene: TRBV24-1
d_gene: .
CDR3nt: TGTGCCACCGGCAAGGGTAATCAGCCCCAGCATTTT
CDR3aa: CATGKGNQPQHF

abundance: few
j_gene: TRBJ2-1
v_gene: TRBV29-1
d_gene: TRBD1
CDR3nt: TGCAGCGTCTCCGCGGGTCCGGGGACAGGTTACAATGAGCAGTTCTTC
CDR3aa: CSVSAGPGTGYNEQFF

abundance: .
j_gene: TRBJ2-1
v_gene: TRBV6-6
d_gene: TRBD1
CDR3nt: TGTGCCAGCCTTATGGGACAGGGTGGGAATGAGCAGTTCTTC
CDR3aa: CASLMGQGGNEQFF

abundance: .
j_gene: TRBJ1-4
v_gene: TRBV27
d_gene: .
CDR3nt: TGTGCCAGCAGTCCAAGGACGAGGGAGCAGCTGTTTTTT
CDR3aa: CASSPRTREQLFF

abundance: .
j_gene: TRBJ2-2
v_gene: TRBV7-3
d_gene: .
CDR3nt: .
CDR3aa: CASSSPLAGRTPGSCFF

abundance: few
j_gene: TRBJ1-2
v_gene: TRBV4-2
d_gene: .
CDR3nt: TGTGCCAGCAGCCAAGATGAGTATTCCTATGGCTACACCTTC
CDR3aa: CASSQDEYSYGYTF

abundance: few
j_gene: TRBJ1-2
v_gene: TRBV4-1
d_gene: .
CDR3nt: TGCGCCAGCAGCCAAGATGCCGGGCAGAAGAACTATGGCTACACCTTC
CDR3aa: CASSQDAGQKNYGYTF

abundance: few
j_gene: TRBJ2-5
v_gene: TRBV18
d_gene: TRBD1
CDR3nt: TGTGCCAGCTCAAATCCAGGGGGTCGGCAAGAGACCCAGTACTTC
CDR3aa: CASSNPGGRQETQYF

abundance: .
j_gene: TRBJ2-5
v_gene: TRBV10-2
d_gene: .
CDR3nt: TGCGCCAGCAGTGAGTGGGGACCCCGGGGAGAGACCCAGTACTTC
CDR3aa: CASSEWGPRGETQYF

abundance: .
j_gene: TRBJ2-5
v_gene: TRBV7-3
d_gene: TRBD2
CDR3nt: TGTGCCAGCAGCCTCTCCGGGAGGGGGACCCAGTACTTC
CDR3aa: CASSLSGRGTQYF

abundance: .
j_gene: TRBJ1-2
v_gene: TRBV5-6
d_gene: .
CDR3nt: TGTGCCAGCAGCTTGAAACAGGTCTATGGCTACACCTTC
CDR3aa: CASSLKQVYGYTF

abundance: .
j_gene: TRBJ1-6
v_gene: TRBV11-2
d_gene: .
CDR3nt: TGTGCCAGCAGCAAACAGGGTTTGGTGAATTCACCCCTCCACTTT
CDR3aa: CASSKQGLVNSPLHF

abundance: .
j_gene: TRBJ2-2
v_gene: TRBV29-1
d_gene: .
CDR3nt: TGCAGCGTCCCTGGACTCACCGGGGAGCTGTTTTTT
CDR3aa: CSVPGLTGELFF

abundance: .
j_gene: TRBJ2-5
v_gene: TRBV2
d_gene: TRBD2
CDR3nt: TGTGCCAGCAGTCTAGCGGGGGATTGGACCCAGTACTTC
CDR3aa: CASSLAGDWTQYF

abundance: .
j_gene: TRBJ2-1
v_gene: TRBV7-2
d_gene: TRBD2
CDR3nt: TGTGCCAGCAGCTTCAGCGGGGGGGCCTTAGATGAGCAGTTCTTC
CDR3aa: CASSFSGGALDEQFF

abundance: .
j_gene: TRBJ2-3
v_gene: TRBV7-2
d_gene: TRBD2
CDR3nt: TGTGCCAGCCGAACCCGGGGGGGCACAGATACGCAGTATTTT
CDR3aa: CASRTRGGTDTQYF

abundance: once
j_gene: TRBJ1-6
v_gene: TRBV9
d_gene: TRBD1
CDR3nt: TGTGCCAGCAGCGTAGATGTGACAGGGGATTCACCCCTCCACTTT
CDR3aa: CASSVDVTGDSPLHF

abundance: .
j_gene: TRBJ1-2
v_gene: TRBV5-5
d_gene: .
CDR3nt: TGTGCCAGCATATTACGTATTGGGGATCCGACTAATAATGGCTACACCTTC
CDR3aa: CASILRIGDPTNNGYTF

abundance: few
j_gene: TRBJ2-1
v_gene: TRBV7-2
d_gene: .
CDR3nt: TGTGCCAGCAGCTTAGACGGGCCTTCTATGGCTATCAATGAGCAGTTCTTC
CDR3aa: CASSLDGPSMAINEQFF

abundance: few
j_gene: TRBJ2-1
v_gene: TRBV6-6
d_gene: .
CDR3nt: TGTGCCAGCGGCAGGGGAACTGGCAATGAGCAGTTCTTC
CDR3aa: CASGRGTGNEQFF